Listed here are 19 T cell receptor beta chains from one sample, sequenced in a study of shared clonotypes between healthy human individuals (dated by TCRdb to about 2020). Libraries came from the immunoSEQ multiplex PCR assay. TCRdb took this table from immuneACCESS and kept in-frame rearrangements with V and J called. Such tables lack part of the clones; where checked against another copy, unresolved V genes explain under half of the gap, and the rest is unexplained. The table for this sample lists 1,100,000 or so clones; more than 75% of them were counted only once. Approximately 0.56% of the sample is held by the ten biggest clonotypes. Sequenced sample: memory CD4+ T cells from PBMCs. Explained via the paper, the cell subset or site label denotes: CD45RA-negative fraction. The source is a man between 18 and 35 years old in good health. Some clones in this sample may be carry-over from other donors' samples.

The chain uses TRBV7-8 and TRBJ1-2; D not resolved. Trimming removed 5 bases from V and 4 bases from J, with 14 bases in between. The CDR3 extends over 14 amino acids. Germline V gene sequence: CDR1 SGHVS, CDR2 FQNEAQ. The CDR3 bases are TGTGCCAGCAGCCCCCTAGACATCGTCTATGGCTACACCTTC. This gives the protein CASSPLDIVYGYTF.

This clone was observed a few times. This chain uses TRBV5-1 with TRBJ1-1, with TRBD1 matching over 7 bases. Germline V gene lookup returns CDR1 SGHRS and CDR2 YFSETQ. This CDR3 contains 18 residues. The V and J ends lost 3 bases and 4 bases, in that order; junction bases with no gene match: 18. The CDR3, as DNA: TGCGCCAGCAGCTCCAACAGGGGTATAAGGAGGGCGGGCACTGAAGCTTTCTTT. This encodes CASSSNRGIRRAGTEAFF.

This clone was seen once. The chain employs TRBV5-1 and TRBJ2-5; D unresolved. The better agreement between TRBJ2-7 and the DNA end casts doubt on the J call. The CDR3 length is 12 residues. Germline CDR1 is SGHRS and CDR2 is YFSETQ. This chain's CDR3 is CASSLYAYEQYF. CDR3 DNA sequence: TGCGCCAGCAGCTTGTATGCCTACGAGCAGTACTTC.

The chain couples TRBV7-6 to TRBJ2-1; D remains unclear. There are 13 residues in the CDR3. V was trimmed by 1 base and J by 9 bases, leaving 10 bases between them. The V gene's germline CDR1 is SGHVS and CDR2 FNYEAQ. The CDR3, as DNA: TGTGCCAGCAGCTTAGTTGGGGTAGGTGAGCAGTTCTTC. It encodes CASSLVGVGEQFF.

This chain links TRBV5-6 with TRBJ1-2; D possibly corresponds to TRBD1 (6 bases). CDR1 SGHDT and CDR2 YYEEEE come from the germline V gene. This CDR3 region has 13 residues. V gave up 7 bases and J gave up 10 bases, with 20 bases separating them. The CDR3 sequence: CASGPPNDRLYTF. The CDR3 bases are TGTGCCAGCGGCCCCCCCAACGACAGGCTCTACACCTTC.

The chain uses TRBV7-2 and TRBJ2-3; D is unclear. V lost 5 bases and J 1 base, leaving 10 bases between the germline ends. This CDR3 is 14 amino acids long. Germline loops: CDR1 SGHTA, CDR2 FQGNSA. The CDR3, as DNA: TGTGCCAGCAGCCCTTTCGAGGGCACAGATACGCAGTATTTT. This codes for CASSPFEGTDTQYF.

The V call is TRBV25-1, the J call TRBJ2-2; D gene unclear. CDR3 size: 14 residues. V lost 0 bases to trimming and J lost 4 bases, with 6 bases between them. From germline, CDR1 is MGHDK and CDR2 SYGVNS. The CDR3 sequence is CASSEYVGTGELFF. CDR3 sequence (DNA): TGTGCCAGCAGTGAATATGTAGGCACCGGGGAGCTGTTTTTT.

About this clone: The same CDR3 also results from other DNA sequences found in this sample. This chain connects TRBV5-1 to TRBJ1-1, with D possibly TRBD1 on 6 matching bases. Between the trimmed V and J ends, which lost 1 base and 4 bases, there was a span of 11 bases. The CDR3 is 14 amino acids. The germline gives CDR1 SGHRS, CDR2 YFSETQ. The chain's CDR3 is CASSLLGAGTEAFF. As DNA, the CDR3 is TGCGCCAGCAGCTTGCTGGGGGCGGGCACTGAAGCTTTCTTT.

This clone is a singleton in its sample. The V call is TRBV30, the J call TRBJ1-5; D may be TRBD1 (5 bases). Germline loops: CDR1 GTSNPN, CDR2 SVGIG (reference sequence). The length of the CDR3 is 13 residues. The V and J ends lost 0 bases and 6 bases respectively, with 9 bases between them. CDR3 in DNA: TGTGCCTGGAGTGTACTGGGGGGTCAGCCCCAGCATTTT. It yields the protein CAWSVLGGQPQHF. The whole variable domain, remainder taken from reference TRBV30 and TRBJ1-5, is SQTIHQWPATLVQPVGSPLSLECTVEGTSNPNLYWYRQAAGRGLQLLFYSVGIGQISSEVPQNLSASRPQDRQFILSSKKLLLSDSGFYLCAWSVLGGQPQHFGDGTRLSIL.

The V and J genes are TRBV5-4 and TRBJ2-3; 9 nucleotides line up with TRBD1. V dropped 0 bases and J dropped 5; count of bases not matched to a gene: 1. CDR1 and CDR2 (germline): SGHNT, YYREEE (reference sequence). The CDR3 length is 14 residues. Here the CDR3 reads CASSLDRGQDTQYF. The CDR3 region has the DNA TGTGCCAGCAGCTTGGACAGGGGGCAAGATACGCAGTATTTT.

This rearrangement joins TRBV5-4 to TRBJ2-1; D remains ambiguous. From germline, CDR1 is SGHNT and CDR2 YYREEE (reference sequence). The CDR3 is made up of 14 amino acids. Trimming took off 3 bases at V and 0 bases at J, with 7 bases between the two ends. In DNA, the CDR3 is TGTGCCAGCAGCTACCCGGGCTCCTACAATGAGCAGTTCTTC. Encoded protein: CASSYPGSYNEQFF.

The CDR3 reads CASSPGGGSYTF. In DNA, the CDR3 is TGTGCCAGCAGTCCAGGGGGCGGTAGCTACACCTTC. V gene TRBV2 combines with J gene TRBJ1-2; 8 bases are shared with TRBD1. There are 12 residues in the CDR3. The germline gives CDR1 SNHLY, CDR2 FYNNEI. Unmatched junction bases numbered 5, after V lost 5 bases and J lost 9 bases.

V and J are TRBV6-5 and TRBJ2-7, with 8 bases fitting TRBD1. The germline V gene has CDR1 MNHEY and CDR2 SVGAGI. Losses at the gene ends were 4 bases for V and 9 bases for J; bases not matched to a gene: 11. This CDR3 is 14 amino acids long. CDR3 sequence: CASSSSGGARWQYF. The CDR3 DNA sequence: TGTGCCAGCAGTTCGTCAGGGGGCGCTAGATGGCAGTACTTC.

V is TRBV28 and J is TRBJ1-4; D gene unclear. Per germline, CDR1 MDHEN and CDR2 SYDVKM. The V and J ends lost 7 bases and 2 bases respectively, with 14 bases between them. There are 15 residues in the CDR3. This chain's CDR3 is CASTPGGGTNEKLFF. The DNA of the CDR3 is TGTGCCAGCACCCCGGGAGGAGGCACTAATGAAAAACTGTTTTTT.

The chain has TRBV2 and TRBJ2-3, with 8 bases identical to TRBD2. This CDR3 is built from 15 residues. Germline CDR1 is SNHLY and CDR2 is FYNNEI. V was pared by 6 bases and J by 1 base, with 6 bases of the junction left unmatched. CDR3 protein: CASSLTSGRTDTQYF. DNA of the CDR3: TGTGCCAGCAGCCTCACTAGCGGACGCACAGATACGCAGTATTTT.

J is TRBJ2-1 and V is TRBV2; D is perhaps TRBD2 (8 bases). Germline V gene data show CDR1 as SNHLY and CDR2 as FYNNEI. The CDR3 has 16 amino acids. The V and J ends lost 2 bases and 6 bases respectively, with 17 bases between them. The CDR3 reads CASSERGREVGNEQFF. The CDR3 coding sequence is TGTGCCAGCAGTGAAAGGGGGCGGGAGGTCGGCAATGAGCAGTTCTTC.

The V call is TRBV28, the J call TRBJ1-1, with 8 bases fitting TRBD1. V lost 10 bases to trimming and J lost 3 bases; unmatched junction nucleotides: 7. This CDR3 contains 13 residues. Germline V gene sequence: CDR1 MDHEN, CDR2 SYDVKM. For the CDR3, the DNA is TGTGCCACAGACAGGGGCTCGTACACTGAAGCTTTCTTT. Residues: CATDRGSYTEAFF.

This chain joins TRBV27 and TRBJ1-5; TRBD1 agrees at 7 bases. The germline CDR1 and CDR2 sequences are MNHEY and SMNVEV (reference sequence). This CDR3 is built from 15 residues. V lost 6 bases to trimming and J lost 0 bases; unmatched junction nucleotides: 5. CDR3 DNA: TGTGCCAGCAGGGCGGGACAGACTAGCAATCAGCCCCAGCATTTT. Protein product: CASRAGQTSNQPQHF.

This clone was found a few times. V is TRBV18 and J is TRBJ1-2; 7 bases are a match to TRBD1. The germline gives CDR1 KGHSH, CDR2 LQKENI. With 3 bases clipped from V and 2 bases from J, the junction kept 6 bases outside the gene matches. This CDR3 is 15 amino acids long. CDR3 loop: CASSPRDSPNYGYTF. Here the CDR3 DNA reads TGTGCCAGCTCACCCCGGGACAGTCCAAACTATGGCTACACCTTC.